Shown below are 9 T cell receptor beta chains from a single sample sequenced in a study of T-cell memory formation after mild COVID-19. MiXCR was run by TCRdb on the 5' RACE reads, yielding one entry per CDR3 protein. Of 90,000 to 120,000 distinct CDR3 sequences listed, around 15% were seen once; the top ten hold less than 40%. Sequencing input: PBMCs or a T cell subset sorted from them (not recorded which). The receptor source for this set is a man younger than 30 who had mild COVID-19 (a few samples of this study predate the infection). Cell type and time point are not known.

This clonotype occurred a few times. The V gene is TRBV4-1, the J gene TRBJ2-7, with TRBD1 matching 8 bases. V lost 1 base, J lost 2 bases, and 4 bases stayed unmatched. CDR3 length: 15 residues. Germline V gives CDR1 MGHRA, CDR2 YSYEKL. This CDR3 is CASSQVTGGPYEQYF. The CDR3 DNA reads as TGCGCCAGCAGCCAAGTTACAGGGGGACCCTACGAGCAGTACTTC.

This clonotype was detected many times. This rearrangement joins TRBV29-1 to TRBJ1-5; a possible D gene is TRBD1 (6 bases). The germline V and J ends were trimmed by 6 bases and 4 bases, with 13 bases remaining between them. The CDR3 covers 13 residues. CDR1 is SQVTM, CDR2 ANQGSEA, per germline. The CDR3 DNA reads TGCAGCGTGGCAACAGGGTTAAATCAGCCCCAGCATTTT. It specifies CSVATGLNQPQHF.

The V call is TRBV4-3, the J call TRBJ2-5; 8 nucleotides match TRBD2. This CDR3 has 15 amino acids. The germline gives CDR1 LGHNA, CDR2 YSLEER. Trimming removed 0 bases from V and 8 bases from J; junction bases left unmatched: 8. In nucleotides, the CDR3 is TGCGCCAGCAGCCAAGAGAGCTCGGGACTAGACACCCAGTACTTC. Its translation: CASSQESSGLDTQYF.

This clonotype came up a few times. The gene calls are TRBV7-9 and TRBJ2-4; D uncertain. The CDR3 sequence is 13 residues long. From germline, CDR1 is SEHNR and CDR2 FQNEAQ (reference sequence). Trimming cost V 5 bases and J 5 bases, with 10 bases left between them. The CDR3: CASSLVSQNIQYF. The DNA of the CDR3 is TGTGCCAGCAGCCTTGTGAGTCAAAACATTCAGTACTTC.

The rearrangement uses TRBV6-2 or TRBV6-3 and TRBJ1-5; the D gene is possibly TRBD1 (5 bases). In germline, CDR1 is MNHEY, CDR2 SVGEGT. Deletions cut 2 bases from V and 7 bases from J, with 18 bases between. The CDR3 sequence is 16 residues long. The DNA of the CDR3 is TGTGCCAGCAGTTACCCGGGACTACAGGCCCGGCAGCCCCAGCATTTT. Translating gives CASSYPGLQARQPQHF.

The chain combines TRBV7-9 with TRBJ2-3; 11 nucleotides align to TRBD2. Looked up from germline, CDR1 is SEHNR and CDR2 is FQNEAQ (reference sequence). The length of the CDR3 is 12 residues. CDR3 in amino acids: CASGGAPDTQYF. CDR3 sequence (DNA): TGTGCTAGCGGGGGGGCCCCAGATACGCAGTATTTT.

This clonotype was recorded a few times. DNA for the CDR3: TGTGCCAGCAGCTCAAAGACAGATCAAGAGACCCAGTACTTC. It is translated as CASSSKTDQETQYF. V is TRBV7-8 and J is TRBJ2-5, with D possibly being TRBD1 (5 bases). With 4 bases removed from V and 2 bases from J, the gap between germline ends came to 11 bases. Germline-derived CDR1 and CDR2 are SGHVS and FQNEAQ. The CDR3 consists of 14 residues.

This clonotype was picked up many times. This chain uses TRBV7-3 with TRBJ2-5; possibly TRBD2 for D (5 bases). Germline CDR1 and CDR2: SGHTA and FQGTGA. The CDR3 consists of 13 residues. Trimming removed 5 bases from V and 0 bases from J, with 7 bases in between. The CDR3 spells CASSPDYQETQYF. CDR3 nucleotide sequence: TGTGCCAGCAGCCCGGACTACCAAGAGACCCAGTACTTC.

This clonotype was recorded at least ten times. The chain recombines TRBV28 with TRBJ2-2; no firm D call. The CDR3 is 13 amino acids. Deletions cut 5 bases from V and 7 bases from J, with 11 bases between. Germline CDR1 MDHEN, CDR2 SYDVKM. In nucleotides, the CDR3 is TGTGCCAGCAGTCTAGTATCGCGCGGGGAGCTGTTTTTT. It is translated as CASSLVSRGELFF.